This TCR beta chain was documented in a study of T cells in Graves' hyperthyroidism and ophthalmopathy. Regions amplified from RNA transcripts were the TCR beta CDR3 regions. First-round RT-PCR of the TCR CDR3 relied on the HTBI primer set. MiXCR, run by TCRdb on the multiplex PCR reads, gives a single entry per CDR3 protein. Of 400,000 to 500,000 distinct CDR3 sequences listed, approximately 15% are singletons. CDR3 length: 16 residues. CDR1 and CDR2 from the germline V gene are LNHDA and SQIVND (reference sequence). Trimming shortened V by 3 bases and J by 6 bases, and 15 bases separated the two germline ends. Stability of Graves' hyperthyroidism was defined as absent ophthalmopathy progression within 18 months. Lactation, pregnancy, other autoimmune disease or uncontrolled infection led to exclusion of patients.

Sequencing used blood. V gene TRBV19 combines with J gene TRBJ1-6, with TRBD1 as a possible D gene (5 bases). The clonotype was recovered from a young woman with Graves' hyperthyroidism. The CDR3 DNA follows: TGTGCCAGTAGTATTCCCGGGACTGCAATTAATTCACCCCTCCACTTT. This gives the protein CASSIPGTAINSPLHF.